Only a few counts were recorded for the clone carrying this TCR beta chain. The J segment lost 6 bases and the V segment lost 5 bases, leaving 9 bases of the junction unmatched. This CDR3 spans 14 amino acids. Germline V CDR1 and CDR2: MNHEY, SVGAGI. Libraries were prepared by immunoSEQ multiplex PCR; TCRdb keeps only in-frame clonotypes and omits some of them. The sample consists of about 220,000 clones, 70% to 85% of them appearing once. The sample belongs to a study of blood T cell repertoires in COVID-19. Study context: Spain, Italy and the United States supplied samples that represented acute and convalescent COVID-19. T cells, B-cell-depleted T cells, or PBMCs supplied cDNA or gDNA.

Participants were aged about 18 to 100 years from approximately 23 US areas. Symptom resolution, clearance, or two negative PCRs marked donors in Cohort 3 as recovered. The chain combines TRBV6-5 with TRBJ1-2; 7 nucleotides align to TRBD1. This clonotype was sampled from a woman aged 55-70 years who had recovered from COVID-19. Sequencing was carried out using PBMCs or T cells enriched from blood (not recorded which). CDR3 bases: TGTGCCAGCAGTACCCCCGGGACAGCAAATGGCTACACCTTC. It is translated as CASSTPGTANGYTF.